The source of this T cell receptor (beta chain) is a study of beta chain features in type 1 diabetes. Overall study results and limits: The study found moderately but significantly shorter TCRB CDR3s in all four CD4+ subsets of Type 1 diabetes patients.

The isolated RNA, all of it, was reverse transcribed, so expressed TCRB transcripts were what got sequenced. Here immunoSEQ multiplex PCR was the method, and the copy in TCRdb shows in-frame clones only, minus some. This sample carries 200,000 to 300,000 clones, 27% of them seen once, and the ten largest clones take 3.5% to 4%. Germline V gene sequence: CDR1 SGHDT, CDR2 YYEEEE. CDR3 length equals 13 residues. Trimming cost V 4 bases and J 3 bases, with 9 bases left between them. Concerning this clone itself: Its antigen is not known.

The material sequenced was central memory CD4+ T cells from blood. The chain employs TRBV5-6 and TRBJ2-3, with D uncertain. The sequence derives from a man aged 25 to 45 in good health. The CDR3: CASSVKGTDTQYF. CDR3 in DNA: TGTGCCAGCAGCGTTAAGGGAACAGATACGCAGTATTTT.